Following are 5 T cell receptor beta chains from one sample sequenced in a study of response to subunit inactivated influenza vaccine. TCRdb re-called the RT-PCR reads through MiXCR, storing one row per CDR3 protein. This sample has about 310,000 distinct CDR3 sequences; over 20% occur once, and the top ten carry around 10%. Here the sequenced sample was PBMCs from blood, taken approximately 20 months after vaccination. The receptors shown here come from a man aged 50 to 69 who received an inactivated influenza vaccine.

The J gene is TRBJ2-1, the V gene TRBV27; D is perhaps TRBD1 (5 bases). The CDR3 consists of 16 residues. Per germline, CDR1 MNHEY and CDR2 SMNVEV (reference sequence). V lost 1 base, J lost 8 bases, and 18 bases lay in between. The CDR3 protein is CASSLFPPGQGDEQFF. CDR3 bases: TGTGCCAGCAGTTTATTCCCCCCCGGGCAGGGCGATGAGCAGTTCTTC.

The chain recombines TRBV27 with TRBJ2-5; no clear D. Germline-derived CDR1 and CDR2 are MNHEY and SMNVEV (reference sequence). This CDR3 contains 15 residues. V gave up 2 bases and J gave up 1 base, with 11 bases separating them. The CDR3 loop reads CASSLRIAFQETQYF. CDR3 bases: TGTGCCAGCAGTTTAAGAATCGCCTTCCAAGAGACCCAGTACTTC.

This clonotype was recorded many times. This sequence joins TRBV5-6 and TRBJ1-6; 9 bases map to TRBD1. This CDR3 is built from 15 residues. The germline gives CDR1 SGHDT, CDR2 YYEEEE. After removal of 4 bases from V and 6 bases from J, the junction contained 5 bases not matched to a gene. CDR3 amino acids: CASSEGQGLNSPLHF. The CDR3 DNA reads TGTGCCAGCAGCGAGGGACAGGGCCTTAATTCACCCCTCCACTTT.

The sample holds a few counts of this clonotype. The V gene is TRBV12-3 or TRBV12-4, the J gene TRBJ2-7; 8 bases map to TRBD1. V shed 5 bases and J 7 bases; nucleotides not matched to a gene: 10. The CDR3 is 14 amino acids. The CDR3 protein is CASSLRTGSFEQYF. In DNA, the CDR3 is TGTGCCAGCAGTCTGCGGACAGGGAGCTTTGAGCAGTACTTC.

This clonotype was seen a handful of times. This chain links TRBV5-1 with TRBJ1-1, with D perhaps TRBD1 (6 bases). Germline assignment: CDR1 SGHRS and CDR2 YFSETQ. This CDR3 has 13 residues. V shed 6 bases and J shed 3 bases, with 12 bases lying between them. The CDR3 DNA follows: TGCGCCAGCAAGACTCCAGGGGACACTGAAGCTTTCTTT. It is translated as CASKTPGDTEAFF.